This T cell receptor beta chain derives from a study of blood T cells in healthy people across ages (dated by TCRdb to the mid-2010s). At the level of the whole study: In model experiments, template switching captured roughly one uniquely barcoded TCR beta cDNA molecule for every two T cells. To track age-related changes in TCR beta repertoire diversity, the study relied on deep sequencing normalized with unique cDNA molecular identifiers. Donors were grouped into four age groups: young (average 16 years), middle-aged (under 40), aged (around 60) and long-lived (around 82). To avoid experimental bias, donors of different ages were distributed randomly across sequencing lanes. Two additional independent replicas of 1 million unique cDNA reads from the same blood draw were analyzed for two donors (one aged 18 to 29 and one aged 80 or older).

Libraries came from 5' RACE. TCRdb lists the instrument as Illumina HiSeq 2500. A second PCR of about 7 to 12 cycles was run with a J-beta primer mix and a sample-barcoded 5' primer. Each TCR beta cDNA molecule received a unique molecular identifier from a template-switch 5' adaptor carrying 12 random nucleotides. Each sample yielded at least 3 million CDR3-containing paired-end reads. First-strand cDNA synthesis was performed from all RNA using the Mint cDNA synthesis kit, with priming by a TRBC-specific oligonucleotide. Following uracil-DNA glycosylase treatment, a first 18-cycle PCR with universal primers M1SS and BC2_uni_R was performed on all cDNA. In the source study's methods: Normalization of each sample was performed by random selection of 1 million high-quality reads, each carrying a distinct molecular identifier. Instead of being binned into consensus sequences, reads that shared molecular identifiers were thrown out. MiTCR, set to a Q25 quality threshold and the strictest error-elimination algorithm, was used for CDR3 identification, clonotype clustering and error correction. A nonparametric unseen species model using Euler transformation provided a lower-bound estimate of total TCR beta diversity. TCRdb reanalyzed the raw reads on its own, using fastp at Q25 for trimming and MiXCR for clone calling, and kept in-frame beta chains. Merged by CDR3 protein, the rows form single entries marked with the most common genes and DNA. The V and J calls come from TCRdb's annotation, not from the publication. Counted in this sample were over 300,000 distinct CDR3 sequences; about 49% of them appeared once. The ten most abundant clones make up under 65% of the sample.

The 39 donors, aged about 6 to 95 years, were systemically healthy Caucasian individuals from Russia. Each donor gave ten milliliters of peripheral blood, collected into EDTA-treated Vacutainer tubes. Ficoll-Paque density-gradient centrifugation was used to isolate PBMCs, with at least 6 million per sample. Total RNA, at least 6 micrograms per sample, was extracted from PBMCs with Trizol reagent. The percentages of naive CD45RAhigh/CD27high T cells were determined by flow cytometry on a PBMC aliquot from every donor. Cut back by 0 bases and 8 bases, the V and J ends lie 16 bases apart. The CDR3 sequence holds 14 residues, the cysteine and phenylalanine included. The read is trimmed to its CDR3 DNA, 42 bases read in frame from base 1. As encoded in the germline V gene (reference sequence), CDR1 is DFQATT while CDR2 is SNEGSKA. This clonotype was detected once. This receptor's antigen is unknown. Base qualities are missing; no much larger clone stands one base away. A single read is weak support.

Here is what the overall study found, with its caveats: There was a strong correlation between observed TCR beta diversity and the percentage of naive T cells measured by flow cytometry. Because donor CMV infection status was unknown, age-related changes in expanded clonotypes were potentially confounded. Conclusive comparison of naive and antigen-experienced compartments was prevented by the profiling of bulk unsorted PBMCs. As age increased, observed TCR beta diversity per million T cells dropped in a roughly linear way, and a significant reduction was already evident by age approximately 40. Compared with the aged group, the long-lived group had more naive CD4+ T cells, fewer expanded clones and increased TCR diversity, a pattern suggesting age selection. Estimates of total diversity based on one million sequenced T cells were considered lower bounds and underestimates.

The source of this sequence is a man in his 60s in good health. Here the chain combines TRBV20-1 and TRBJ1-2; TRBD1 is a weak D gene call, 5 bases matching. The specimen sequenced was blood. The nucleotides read TGCAGTGCTAGAGATGGCAGGGTAACCGACGGCTACACCTTC. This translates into CSARDGRVTDGYTF.